This T cell receptor (beta chain) was found in a study of cytotoxic CD8 clonotypes in ibrutinib-treated CLL. Across the study: Patient counts were about twelve relapsed/refractory, some 14 treatment-naive and 17 IGHV unmutated. Once patients had received a median about twelve months of treatment, range 6 to 36, response samples were obtained. Study-level points and caveats: Starting clonality was above that of age-matched healthy donors and tracked circulating CD8+ T-cell counts.

A remark on this clone: The target antigen is unknown.

Some clones are missing from TCRdb's copy, which holds only in-frame ones; the method was immunoSEQ multiplex PCR. The repertoire holds 65,000 to 90,000 clones, with approximately 87% as singletons. CDR3 size: 13 residues. This chain links TRBV21-1 with TRBJ1-2. TRBV21-1 is designated a pseudogene. The sample in question was PBMCs, obtained after 24 months of ibrutinib treatment. This clonotype originated in a human donor with chronic lymphocytic leukemia. CDR3 region: CASSFHQADGYTF. CDR3 bases: TGTGCCAGCAGCTTTCACCAAGCGGATGGCTACACCTTC.